These T cell receptor beta chains were read from a single sample in a study of a mutant IDH1 vaccine in newly diagnosed glioma. TCRdb's table, derived via immunoSEQ multiplex PCR, lists solely in-frame clones and lacks some. The sample records 59,000 or so clones, about nine tenths being singletons. Sequencing used PBMCs, obtained from a glioma patient treated with radiotherapy, temozolomide or both. The receptors stem from a man aged 45 to 65 with glioma. Each CDR3 is given without its conserved first and last residue.

v_call cdr3_aa
TRBV27 ASSLGLAGVHNEQF
TRBV9 ASSVTQRDYNEQF
TRBV27 ASSMGWEQY
TRBV5-1 ASSSEDRGRNTEAF
TRBV9 ASSVGKGSYEQY
TRBV27 ASSFVWDLNTGELF
TRBV5-5 ASSSLAGVAYNEQF
TRBV9 ASSVARDRGPQSGNTIY
TRBV2 ASSESGLVQY
TRBV9 ASSVGGVDVLT
TRBV27 ASKDRGEKLF
TRBV5-4 ASGDLYEQY
TRBV7-4 ASSLGQSNTGELF
TRBV19 ASSITGSEYNEQF
TRBV4-2 ASSQEGDRTGQPQH
TRBV25-1 ASRRGQDYGYT
TRBV5-5 ASSWAIGRNYGYT
TRBV5-8 ASSPRRKTRGPTAKNIQY
TRBV6-1 ASSEAGPLQETQY
TRBV6-1 ASSGEGAGANVLT
TRBV30 AWSGGQLYGYT
TRBV13 ASSRPGQGGNEQF
TRBV10-3 AISGDHREQF
TRBV30 AWVAGGRETQY
TRBV27 ASGRENTEAF
TRBV10-3 AISEPGKGNEQF
TRBV18 ASAPPAGETQY